Listed below are T cell receptor beta chains from one sample, sequenced in a study of CD8 T cells in ankylosing spondylitis. TCRdb used MiXCR to reprocess the 5' RACE reads, holding one entry per CDR3 protein. Among 100,000 to 150,000 distinct CDR3 sequences listed, approximately 17% were seen once. The sample was blood, either unsorted or a sorted T cell fraction (not recorded which). Receptors originate from a male donor with ankylosing spondylitis. Each CDR3 is given with its conserved first and last residue. The order of the fields is V gene, clone size, J gene, CDR3 protein. Clone size, where shown, is once, few, many, or a class for clones that have expanded.

TRBV2	many	TRBJ2-1	CASREGGTYNEQFF
TRBV7-9	few	TRBJ2-3	CASSSRGGKSDTQYF
TRBV20-1	NA	TRBJ2-7	CSARGLAISYEQYF
TRBV2	few	TRBJ1-5	CASSAGQGSQPQHF
TRBV7-8	NA	TRBJ2-4	CASSLAFPGPGLAKNIQYF
TRBV29-1	NA	TRBJ1-1	CSVDIPATF
TRBV7-8	NA	TRBJ2-4	CASSPWFGEAKNIQYF
TRBV12-3/TRBV12-4	few	TRBJ1-2	CASSPSAGYTF
TRBV27	NA	TRBJ1-4	CASSLARERGKLFF
TRBV28	NA	TRBJ1-1	CASSSPQGGFTEAFF
TRBV28	few	TRBJ2-7	CASRAGGGLDF
TRBV27	NA	TRBJ1-3	CASSYRGNSGNTIYF
TRBV13	NA	TRBJ2-7	CASSFGGAIYREQYF
TRBV4-1	once	TRBJ2-3	CASSQMTRNSGLPDTQYF
TRBV20-1	NA	TRBJ1-1	CSARDPGNEAFF
TRBV9	NA	TRBJ2-5	CASSVAGSKETQYF
TRBV27	few	TRBJ2-5	CASSSSGTQYF
TRBV10-3	NA	TRBJ1-1	CAIGRTKEAFF
TRBV19	NA	TRBJ1-5	CASSIGNTNSNQPQHF
TRBV6-1	NA	TRBJ1-2	CAITGYGYTF
TRBV5-6	few	TRBJ2-5	CASSLRTEETQYF
TRBV20-1	NA	TRBJ2-3	CSAQAPMTDTQYF
TRBV12-3/TRBV12-4	NA	TRBJ2-1	CASSLGLGNEQFF
TRBV4-1	few	TRBJ2-7	CASSPRDNPDEQYF
TRBV3-1	NA	TRBJ2-7	CASSQVDSNYEQYF